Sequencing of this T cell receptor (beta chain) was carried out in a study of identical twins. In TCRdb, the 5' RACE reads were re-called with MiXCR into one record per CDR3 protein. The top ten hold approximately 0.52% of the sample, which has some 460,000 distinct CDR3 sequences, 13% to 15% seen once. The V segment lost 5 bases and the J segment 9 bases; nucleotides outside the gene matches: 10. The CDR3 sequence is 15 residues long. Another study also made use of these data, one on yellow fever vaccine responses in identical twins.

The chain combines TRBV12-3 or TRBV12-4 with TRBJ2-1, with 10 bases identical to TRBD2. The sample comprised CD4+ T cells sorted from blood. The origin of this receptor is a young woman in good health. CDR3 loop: CASSHSPSGGVEQFF. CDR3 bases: TGTGCCAGCAGTCACTCCCCTAGCGGGGGAGTTGAGCAGTTCTTC.